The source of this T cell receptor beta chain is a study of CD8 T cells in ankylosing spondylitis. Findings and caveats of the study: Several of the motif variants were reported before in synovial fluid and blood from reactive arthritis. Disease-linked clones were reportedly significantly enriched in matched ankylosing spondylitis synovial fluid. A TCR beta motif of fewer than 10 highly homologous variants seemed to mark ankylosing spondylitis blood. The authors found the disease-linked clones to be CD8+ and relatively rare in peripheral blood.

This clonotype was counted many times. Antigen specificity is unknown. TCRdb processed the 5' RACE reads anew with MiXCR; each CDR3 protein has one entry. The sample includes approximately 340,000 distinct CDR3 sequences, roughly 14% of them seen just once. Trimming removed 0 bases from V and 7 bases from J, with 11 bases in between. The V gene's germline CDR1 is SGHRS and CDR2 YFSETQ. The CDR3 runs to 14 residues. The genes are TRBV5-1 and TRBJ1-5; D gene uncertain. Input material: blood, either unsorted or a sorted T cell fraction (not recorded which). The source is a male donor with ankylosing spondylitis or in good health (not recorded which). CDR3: CASSLGSLGQPQHF. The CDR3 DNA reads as TGCGCCAGCAGCTTGGGCTCCTTGGGACAGCCCCAGCATTTT.